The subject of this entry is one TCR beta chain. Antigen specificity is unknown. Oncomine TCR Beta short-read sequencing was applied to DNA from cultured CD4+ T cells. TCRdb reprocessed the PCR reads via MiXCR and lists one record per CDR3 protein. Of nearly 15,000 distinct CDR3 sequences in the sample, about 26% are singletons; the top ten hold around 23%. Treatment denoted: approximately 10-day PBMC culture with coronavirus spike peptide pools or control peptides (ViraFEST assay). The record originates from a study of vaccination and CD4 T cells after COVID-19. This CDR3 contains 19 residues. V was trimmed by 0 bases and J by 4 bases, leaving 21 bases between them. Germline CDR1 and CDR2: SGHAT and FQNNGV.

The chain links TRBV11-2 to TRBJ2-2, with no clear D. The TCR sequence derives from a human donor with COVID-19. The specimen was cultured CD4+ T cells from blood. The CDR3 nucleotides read TGTGCCAGCAGCTTAGATAGGCCGAACCATACCCTTAGCACCGGGGAGCTGTTTTTT. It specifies CASSLDRPNHTLSTGELFF.